This T cell receptor (beta chain) is from a study of identical twins. Whole-study results and caveats: The authors drew conclusions from cross-sectional statistical analysis rather than following the same donors. Out-of-frame alpha sequences that twins shared showed excess low generation probability.

After removal of 7 bases from V and 4 bases from J, the junction contained 19 bases not matched to a gene. Germline lookup yields CDR1 MNHNS and CDR2 SASEGT. This CDR3 is built from 19 residues. Template switching added a universal primer site, and cDNA bore unique molecular identifiers. Via MiXCR, TCRdb re-called the 5' RACE reads, giving one row per CDR3 protein. This sample has some 500,000 distinct CDR3 sequences, with 14% found just once. This clonotype was observed a few times. What it binds is unknown. This same sample was also taken into another study, of yellow fever vaccine responses in identical twins.

The sequenced sample consisted of CD4+ T cells sorted from blood. The source is a woman younger than 30 in good health. This chain connects TRBV6-1 to TRBJ2-7; 13 bases agree with TRBD2. The CDR3 DNA is TGTGCCAGCACCGCCCACGGGACTAGCGGGACCAAAGGTCAATACGAGCAGTACTTC. Its protein is CASTAHGTSGTKGQYEQYF.